This T cell receptor beta chain was sequenced in a study of identical twins (dated by TCRdb to 2016 to 2018). General notes on the study: TCR alpha and beta repertoires from monozygotic twins, unrelated adults of various ages and cord blood were deep-sequenced to test whether fetal clonotypes persist. To rule out contamination, the twin experiments were replicated at different times with different library preparation protocols.

The library came from 5' RACE. Instrument used: Illumina HiSeq 2000. A universal primer binding site was added through template switching, and the final cDNA carried a unique molecular identifier so that TCR cDNA molecules could be counted accurately. Specific primers in the conserved constant-segment region were used to synthesize first-strand cDNA for the TCR alpha and beta chains. To control for contamination, each cDNA library was double barcoded with a SMART-Mk sample barcode plus Illumina barcodes. TruSeq adapter sequences and Illumina sample barcodes were added in two successive PCR steps. TCR alpha and beta cDNA libraries were sequenced on the Illumina HiSeq platform with custom primers. In the original analysis: Unique molecular identifiers were extracted from raw reads with MiGEC, and CDR3 positions were determined with MiXCR. For each individual, recombination models were inferred using an EM algorithm with the repgenHMM and IGoR tools. Shared clonotype analysis was performed with the tcR package in R, normalizing sharing by the product of cloneset sizes. To study raw recombination without the effects of thymic and clonal selection, out-of-frame nonproductive sequences were analyzed. TCRdb reprocessed the public reads (quality trimming at Q25 with fastp, clone calling with MiXCR) and kept in-frame beta chains. Entries that share a CDR3 protein sequence are merged under the most common genes and DNA. TCRdb, not the authors, supplied the V and J calls. Counted in this sample were roughly 720,000 distinct CDR3 sequences; approximately 18% of them appeared once. The leading ten clones occupy under 15% of the sample.

General study outcomes and caveats: Conclusions relied on cross-sectional statistical analysis, since the same donors could not be followed over many years. A weaker excess of twin sharing was found in beta out-of-frame sequences because the signal-to-noise ratio was lowered by fewer shared sequences. Invariant T cells such as MAIT and iNKT could partly confound zero-insertion analyses, though diverse VJ usage argued against this for most clonotypes. Out-of-frame TCR alpha sequences shared between twins showed an excess of low generation-probability sequences compared with coincidental sharing between unrelated individuals. In monozygotic twins, recombination models systematically underestimated out-of-frame TCR alpha sharing, but the models matched the sharing seen between unrelated individuals. Abundant cord blood beta clonotypes carried fewer insertions; young adult naive repertoires showed a weaker similar trend, while memory repertoires showed none.

Only healthy Caucasian donors were included. Three pairs of female monozygotic twins, all aged 18 to 29 years, were included in the twin cohort. The RNA used for TCR libraries was isolated from peripheral blood mononuclear cells. Concerning this clonotype itself: Its antigen remains unidentified. Per-base qualities were not stored, and no clone one base away is much larger.

Including the terminal cysteine and phenylalanine, the CDR3 comprises 14 residues. Of the read, only the CDR3 DNA is kept; its 42 bases are in frame from base 1. CDR1 is given as SQVTM and CDR2 as ANQGSEA, both from the germline V gene. At the junction V is shortened by 8 bases and J by 1 base, with 17 bases in between. These data were also reused for a study on T cells expressing NK-cell markers. As noted in the second study: Three sorted T-cell subsets (CD3+CD56+NKG2C+, CD3+CD56+NKG2C- and CD3+CD56-NKG2C+) from several donors had their TCR beta-chain repertoires profiled. Among the eight sequenced donors, only one was HCMV-seronegative, while the other seven were HCMV-seropositive. To restrict sorting to alphabetaTCR-expressing T cells, an anti-gammadeltaTCR antibody was added in several experiments. In over five donors, the dominant CD3+CD56+NKG2C+ clonotypes were among the top 10 CD8+ clonotypes and accounted for about 1.0-7.5% of CD8+ T cells. Those dominant clonotypes were again the most abundant among CD3+CD56-NKG2C+ cells in a few donors, at about 25-65%. It remained unclear whether the expanded NKG2C-expressing T cell clones were specific for HCMV antigens. The study sequenced eight donors, all healthy volunteers chosen at random: three men and five women. A commercial ELISA kit detecting HCMV-specific IgG in serum was used to determine HCMV serostatus. For several donors, bulk peripheral blood T-cell repertoires were also sequenced from unsorted PBMC. MIGEC was used to demultiplex reads and group the reads by UMI, and MiTCR was used to assemble and quantify clonotypes. To exclude erroneous sequences, any TCR cDNA sequence not supported by at least two reads was discarded. The tcR package was used for downstream repertoire analysis, and clonotypes were matched across fractions by CDR3 nucleotide sequence plus V segment. Antigen specificity was annotated against VDJdb with VDJmatch, allowing one amino acid substitution in CDR3.

This sequence uses TRBV29-1 and TRBJ1-1, with no confident D gene call. The sample consisted of PBMCs. The TCR originated in a woman aged 18-29 years in good health. This receptor has the CDR3 CSSSLEVKNTEAFF. In nucleotides, the sequence is TGCAGCTCCTCCCTGGAAGTCAAGAACACTGAAGCTTTCTTT.